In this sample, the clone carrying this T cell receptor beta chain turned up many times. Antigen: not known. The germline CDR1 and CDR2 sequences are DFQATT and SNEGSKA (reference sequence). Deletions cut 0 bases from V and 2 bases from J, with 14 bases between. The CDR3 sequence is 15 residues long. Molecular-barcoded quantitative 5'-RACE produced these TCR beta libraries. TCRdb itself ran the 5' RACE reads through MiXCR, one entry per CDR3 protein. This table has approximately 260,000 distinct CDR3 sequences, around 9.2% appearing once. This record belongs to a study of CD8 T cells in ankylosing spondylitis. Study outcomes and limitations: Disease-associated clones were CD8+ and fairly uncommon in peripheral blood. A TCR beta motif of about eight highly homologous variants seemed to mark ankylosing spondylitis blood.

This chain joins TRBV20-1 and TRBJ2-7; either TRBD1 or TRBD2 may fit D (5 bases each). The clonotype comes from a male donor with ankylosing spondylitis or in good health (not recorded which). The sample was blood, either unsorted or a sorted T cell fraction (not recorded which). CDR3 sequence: CSARDMGDGTYEQYF. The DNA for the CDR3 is TGCAGTGCTAGAGATATGGGGGACGGAACCTACGAGCAGTACTTC.